This T cell receptor beta chain originates from a study of blood T cell repertoires in COVID-19. Study as a whole: From T cells, B-cell-depleted T cells, or PBMCs came the material, which was cDNA or gDNA.

Germline-derived CDR1 and CDR2 are MNHEY and SMNVEV (reference sequence). V was shortened by 3 bases and J by 4 bases, with 12 bases between the two germline ends. The CDR3 runs 14 residues. In the original processing: Estimated nucleated cell counts came from reference gene primer amplification. Data came from immunoSEQ multiplex PCR; TCRdb stores just in-frame clones and leaves some out. The V and J calls and clone size are taken from that table; D and trimming were inferred from the DNA. The sample holds nearly 65,000 clones, about 88% seen once. This chain uses TRBV27 with TRBJ1-1; D is ambiguous. The sample was peripheral blood. This clonotype was sampled from a human donor in a cohort sampled during active COVID-19. The CDR3 sequence is CASSLGGFGTEAFF. DNA for the CDR3: TGTGCCAGCAGTTTGGGAGGGTTCGGCACTGAAGCTTTCTTT.